These 7 T cell receptor beta chains were sequenced from one sample in a study of blood T cell repertoires in COVID-19. This table comes from immunoSEQ multiplex PCR, and its TCRdb copy is limited to in-frame clones, with some not included. The sample lists 200,000 to 250,000 clones, 80% occurring once. Material for sequencing was peripheral blood. The receptors stem from a human donor in a cohort sampled during active COVID-19.

The genes are TRBV7-2 and TRBJ2-5, with 11 bases fitting TRBD2. The CDR3 extends over 16 amino acids. V was clipped by 4 bases and J by 4 bases; unmatched bases: 8. Germline assignment: CDR1 SGHTA and CDR2 FQGNSA. In DNA form, the CDR3 reads TGTGCCAGCAGCTCGAGGGGACTAGCGGATCGAGAGACCCAGTACTTC. Protein sequence: CASSSRGLADRETQYF.

The V and J genes are TRBV3-1 (or the pseudogene TRBV3-2) and TRBJ1-4; D is uncertain. This CDR3 region has 16 residues. Trimming removed 3 bases from V and 0 bases from J, with 11 bases in between. The germline V gene has CDR1 LGHDT and CDR2 YNNKEL (reference sequence). CDR3 nucleotide sequence: TGTGCCAGCAGCCAGGACTTCTCAGCAACTAATGAAAAACTGTTTTTT. It encodes CASSQDFSATNEKLFF.

V and J are TRBV4-3 and TRBJ1-2; tentatively, D is TRBD1 (6 bases). In germline, CDR1 is LGHNA, CDR2 YSLEER. The V end lost 0 bases, the J end lost 5 bases, and 13 bases lay between the germline ends. CDR3 length equals 15 residues. DNA of the CDR3: TGCGCCAGCAGCCAAGATACAGGGCGGGAGTATGGCTACACCTTC. Amino acids: CASSQDTGREYGYTF.

The V gene is TRBV5-4, the J gene TRBJ1-1; 9 nucleotides match TRBD1. Germline CDR1 SGHNT, CDR2 YYREEE (reference sequence). The V gene end was trimmed by 1 base and the J gene end by 11 bases; junction bases not matched to a gene: 12. This CDR3 is built from 15 residues. CDR3 protein: CASSLSRDRDGGAFF. CDR3 DNA: TGTGCCAGCAGCTTGTCCCGGGACAGGGACGGAGGGGCTTTCTTT.

The chain has TRBV14 and TRBJ2-5; 7 bases agree with TRBD1. This CDR3 spans 15 amino acids. Per the germline V gene, CDR1 is SGHDN and CDR2 is FVKESK. The V segment lost 4 bases and the J segment 7 bases; nucleotides outside the gene matches: 12. The CDR3 loop reads CASSPDRDRSVTQYF. CDR3 in DNA: TGTGCCAGCAGCCCAGACAGGGATCGGAGTGTGACCCAGTACTTC.

The V gene is TRBV28, the J gene TRBJ2-1, with D perhaps matching TRBD1 (6 bases). This CDR3 is built from 12 residues. CDR1 is MDHEN, CDR2 SYDVKM, per germline. Trimming removed 7 bases at V and 4 bases at J, with 8 bases between. CDR3 protein: CASTGQYNEQFF. The CDR3 DNA reads TGTGCCAGCACTGGACAGTACAATGAGCAGTTCTTC.

This sequence joins TRBV20-1 and TRBJ2-3, with D hard to call. The CDR3 sequence is 17 residues long. CDR1 and CDR2 from the germline V gene are DFQATT and SNEGSKA (reference sequence). The germline V and J ends were trimmed by 3 bases and 0 bases, with 19 bases remaining between them. CDR3 sequence reads: CSASILLGSTSTDTQYF. In DNA, the CDR3 is TGCAGTGCTAGTATTTTATTGGGCTCCACAAGCACAGATACGCAGTATTTT.